This T cell receptor beta chain was obtained from a study of spatial heterogeneity in lung cancer. The time point is: sample taken at primary tumor resection. Ten or more counts support this clonotype. The germline V gene has CDR1 SGHRS and CDR2 YFSETQ. This CDR3 region has 14 residues. Germline trimming cut 5 bases from V and 3 bases from J; bases unmatched to any gene: 4. Using its own MiXCR run on the 5' RACE reads, TCRdb lists one record per CDR3 protein. Found here are fewer than 45,000 distinct CDR3 sequences, under 7.5% of them singletons; the top ten hold about 39%. The chain is built from TRBV5-1 and TRBJ2-3, with 9 bases aligning to TRBD2. This specimen was PBMCs, taken at surgery. The sequence was collected from a female donor with early-stage non-small cell lung cancer. Written as DNA, the CDR3 is TGCGCCAGCAGTGTTGCGGGGGGGACAGATACGCAGTATTTT. Translating gives CASSVAGGTDTQYF.